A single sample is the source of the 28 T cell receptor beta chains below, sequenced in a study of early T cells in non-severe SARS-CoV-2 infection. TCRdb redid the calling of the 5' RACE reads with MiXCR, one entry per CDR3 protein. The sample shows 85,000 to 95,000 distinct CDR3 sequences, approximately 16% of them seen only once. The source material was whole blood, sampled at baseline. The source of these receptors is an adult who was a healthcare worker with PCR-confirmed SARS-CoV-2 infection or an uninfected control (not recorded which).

CDR3 residues: CSALELYRAEAYEQYF. In DNA, the CDR3 is TGCAGTGCCTTAGAATTATATAGGGCGGAGGCCTACGAGCAGTACTTC. The chain carries TRBV20-1 and TRBJ2-7; possible D gene TRBD2, 5 bases. Germline CDR1 reads DFQATT; CDR2 reads SNEGSKA (reference sequence). The CDR3 sequence is 16 residues long. Trimming stripped 6 bases from V and 2 bases from J, with 23 bases between.

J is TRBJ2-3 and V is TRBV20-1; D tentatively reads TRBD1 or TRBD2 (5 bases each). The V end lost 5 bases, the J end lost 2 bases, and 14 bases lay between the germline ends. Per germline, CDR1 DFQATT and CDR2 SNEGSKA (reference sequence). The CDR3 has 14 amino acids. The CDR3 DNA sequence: TGCAGTGCTGGTTGGGGGTCAGCCACAGATACGCAGTATTTT. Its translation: CSAGWGSATDTQYF.

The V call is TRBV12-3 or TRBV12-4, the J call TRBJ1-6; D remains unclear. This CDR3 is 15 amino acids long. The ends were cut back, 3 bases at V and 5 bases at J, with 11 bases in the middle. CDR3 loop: CASSFRRLNNSPLHF. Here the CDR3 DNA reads TGTGCCAGCAGTTTTAGACGGCTCAATAATTCACCCCTCCACTTT.

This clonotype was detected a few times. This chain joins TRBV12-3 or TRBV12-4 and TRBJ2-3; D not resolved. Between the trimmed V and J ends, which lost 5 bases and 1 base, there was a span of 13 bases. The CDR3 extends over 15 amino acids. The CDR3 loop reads CASSPYTYGTDTQYF. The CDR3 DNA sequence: TGTGCCAGCAGTCCATATACGTACGGCACAGATACGCAGTATTTT.

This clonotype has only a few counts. The CDR3 sequence: CASRLQNEQYF. CDR3 bases: TGCGCCAGCAGACTCCAGAACGAGCAGTACTTC. The chain has TRBV5-1 and TRBJ2-7; D call uncertain. Trimming removed 5 bases from V and 5 bases from J, with 8 bases in between. Germline V lookup: CDR1 SGHRS, CDR2 YFSETQ. The CDR3 sequence is 11 residues long.

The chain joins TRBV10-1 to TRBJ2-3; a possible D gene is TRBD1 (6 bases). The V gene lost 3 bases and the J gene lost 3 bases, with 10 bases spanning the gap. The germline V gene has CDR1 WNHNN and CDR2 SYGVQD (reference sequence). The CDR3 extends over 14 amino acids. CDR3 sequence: CASSDDRTTDTQYF. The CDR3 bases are TGCGCCAGCAGTGACGACAGGACTACAGATACGCAGTATTTT.

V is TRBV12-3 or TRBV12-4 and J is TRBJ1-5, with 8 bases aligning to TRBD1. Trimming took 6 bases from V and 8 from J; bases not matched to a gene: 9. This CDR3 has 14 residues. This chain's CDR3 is CASSPSGGAKPQHF. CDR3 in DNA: TGTGCCAGCAGCCCGTCAGGGGGCGCAAAGCCCCAGCATTTT.

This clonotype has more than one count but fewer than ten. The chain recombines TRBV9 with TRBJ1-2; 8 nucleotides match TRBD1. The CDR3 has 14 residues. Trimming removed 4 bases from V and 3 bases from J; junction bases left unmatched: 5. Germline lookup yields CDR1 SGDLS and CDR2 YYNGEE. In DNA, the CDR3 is TGTGCCAGCAGCTTGGGACAGGCGGACTATGGCTACACCTTC. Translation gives CASSLGQADYGYTF.

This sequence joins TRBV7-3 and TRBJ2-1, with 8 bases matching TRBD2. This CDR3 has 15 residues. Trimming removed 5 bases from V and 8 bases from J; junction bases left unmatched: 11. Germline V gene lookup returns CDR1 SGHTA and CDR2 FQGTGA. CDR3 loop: CASSEGGGRRDEQFF. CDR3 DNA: TGTGCCAGCAGCGAAGGCGGCGGGAGGAGGGATGAGCAGTTCTTC.

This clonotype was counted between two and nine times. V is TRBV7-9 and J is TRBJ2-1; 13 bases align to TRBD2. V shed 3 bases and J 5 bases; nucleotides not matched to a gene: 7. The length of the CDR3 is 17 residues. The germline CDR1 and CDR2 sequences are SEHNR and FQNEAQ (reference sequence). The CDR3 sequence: CASSFPPGLAGHNEQFF. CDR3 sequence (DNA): TGTGCCAGCAGCTTTCCTCCGGGACTAGCGGGGCACAATGAGCAGTTCTTC.

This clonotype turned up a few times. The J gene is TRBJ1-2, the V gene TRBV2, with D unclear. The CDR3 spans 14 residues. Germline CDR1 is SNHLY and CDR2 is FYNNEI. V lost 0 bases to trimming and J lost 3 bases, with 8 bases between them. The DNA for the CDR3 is TGTGCCAGCAGTGAAGCGCGATCCTACTATGGCTACACCTTC. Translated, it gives CASSEARSYYGYTF.

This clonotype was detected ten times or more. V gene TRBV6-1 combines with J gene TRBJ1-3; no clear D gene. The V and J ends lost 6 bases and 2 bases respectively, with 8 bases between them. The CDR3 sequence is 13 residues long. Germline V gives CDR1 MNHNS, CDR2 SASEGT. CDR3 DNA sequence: TGTGCCAGCAGGGAATCTACTGGAAACACCATATATTTT. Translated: CASRESTGNTIYF.

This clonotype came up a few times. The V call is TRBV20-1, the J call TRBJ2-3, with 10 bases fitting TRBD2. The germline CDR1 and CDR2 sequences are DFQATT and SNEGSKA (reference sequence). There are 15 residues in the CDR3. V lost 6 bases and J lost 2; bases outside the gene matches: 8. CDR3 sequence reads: CSASRLAGDTDTQYF. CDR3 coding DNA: TGCAGTGCAAGTCGCCTAGCGGGGGACACAGATACGCAGTATTTT.

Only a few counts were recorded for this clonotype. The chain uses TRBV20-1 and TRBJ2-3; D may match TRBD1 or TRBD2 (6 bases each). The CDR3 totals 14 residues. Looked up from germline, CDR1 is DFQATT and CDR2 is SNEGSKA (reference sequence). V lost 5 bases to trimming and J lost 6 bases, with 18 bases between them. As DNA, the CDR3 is TGCAGTGCTTATAACTCGGGGGCGGGGGATACGCAGTATTTT. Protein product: CSAYNSGAGDTQYF.

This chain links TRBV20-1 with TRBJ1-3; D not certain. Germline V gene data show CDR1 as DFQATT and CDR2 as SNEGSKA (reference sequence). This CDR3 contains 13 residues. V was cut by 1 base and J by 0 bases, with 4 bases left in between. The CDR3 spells CSARVNSGNTIYF. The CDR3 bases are TGCAGTGCTAGAGTAAACTCTGGAAACACCATATATTTT.

The CDR3 sequence is CSASVRTGANVLTF. DNA for the CDR3: TGCAGTGCTAGTGTTCGGACAGGGGCCAACGTCCTGACTTTC. V gene TRBV20-1 combines with J gene TRBJ2-6; the D gene is possibly TRBD1 (5 bases). Trimming removed 3 bases from V and 4 bases from J, with 10 bases in between. The CDR3 totals 14 residues. From germline, CDR1 is DFQATT and CDR2 SNEGSKA (reference sequence).

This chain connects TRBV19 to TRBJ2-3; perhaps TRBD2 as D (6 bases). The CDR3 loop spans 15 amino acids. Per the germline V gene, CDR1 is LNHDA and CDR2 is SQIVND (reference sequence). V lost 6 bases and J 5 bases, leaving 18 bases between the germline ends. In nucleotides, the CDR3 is TGTGCCAGTAGATATAGCGGAACCGCGGGAGATACGCAGTATTTT. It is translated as CASRYSGTAGDTQYF. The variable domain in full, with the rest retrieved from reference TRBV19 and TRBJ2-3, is DGGITQSPKYLFRKEGQNVTLSCEQNLNHDAMYWYRQDPGQGLRLIYYSQIVNDFQKGDIAEGYSVSREKKESFPLTVTSAQKNPTAFYLCASRYSGTAGDTQYFGPGTRLTVL.

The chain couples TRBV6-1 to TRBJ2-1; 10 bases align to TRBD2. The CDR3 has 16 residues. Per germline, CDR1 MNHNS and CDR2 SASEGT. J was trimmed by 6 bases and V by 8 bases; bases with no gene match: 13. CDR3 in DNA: TGTGCCAGCTTGGGAGTAGCGGGAGGTAGGGGCAATGAGCAGTTCTTC. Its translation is CASLGVAGGRGNEQFF.

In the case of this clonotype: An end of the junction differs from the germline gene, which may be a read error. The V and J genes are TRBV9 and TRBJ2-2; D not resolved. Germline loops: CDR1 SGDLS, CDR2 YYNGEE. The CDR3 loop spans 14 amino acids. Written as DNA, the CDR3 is TGTGCCAGCAGCGTAGTCGAGAACTCCGGGGAGCTGTTTTTT. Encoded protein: CASSVVENSGELFF.

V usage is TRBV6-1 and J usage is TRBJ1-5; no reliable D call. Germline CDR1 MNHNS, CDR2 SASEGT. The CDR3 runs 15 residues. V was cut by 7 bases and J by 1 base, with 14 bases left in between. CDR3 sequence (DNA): TGTGCCAGCAATCGGGGAGCTCTCAGCAATCAGCCCCAGCATTTT. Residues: CASNRGALSNQPQHF.

This chain's CDR3 is CATGQPQHF. CDR3 DNA: TGTGCCACCGGGCAGCCCCAGCATTTT. This chain joins TRBV19 and TRBJ1-5; D ambiguous. There are 9 residues in the CDR3. V was clipped by 10 bases and J by 7 bases, with 5 bases between them. Germline V gene lookup returns CDR1 LNHDA and CDR2 SQIVND (reference sequence).

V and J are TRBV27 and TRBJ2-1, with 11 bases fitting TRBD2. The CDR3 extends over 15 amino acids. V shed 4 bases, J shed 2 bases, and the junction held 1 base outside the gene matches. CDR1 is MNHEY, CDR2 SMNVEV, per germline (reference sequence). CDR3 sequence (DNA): TGTGCCAGCAGTTCACTAGCGGGAGCCTACAATGAGCAGTTCTTC. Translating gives CASSSLAGAYNEQFF.

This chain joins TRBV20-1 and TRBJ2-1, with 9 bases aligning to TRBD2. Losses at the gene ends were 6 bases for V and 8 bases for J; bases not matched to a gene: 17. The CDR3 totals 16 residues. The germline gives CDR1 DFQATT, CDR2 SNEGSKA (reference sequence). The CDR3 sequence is CSASMRAGGGFDEQFF. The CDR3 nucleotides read TGCAGTGCCTCTATGAGGGCGGGAGGGGGTTTTGATGAGCAGTTCTTC.

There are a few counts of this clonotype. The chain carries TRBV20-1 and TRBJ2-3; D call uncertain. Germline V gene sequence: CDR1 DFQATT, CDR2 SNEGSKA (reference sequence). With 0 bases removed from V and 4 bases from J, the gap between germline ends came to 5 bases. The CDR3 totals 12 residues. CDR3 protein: CSARDIPDTQYF. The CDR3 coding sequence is TGCAGTGCTAGAGATATCCCAGATACGCAGTATTTT.

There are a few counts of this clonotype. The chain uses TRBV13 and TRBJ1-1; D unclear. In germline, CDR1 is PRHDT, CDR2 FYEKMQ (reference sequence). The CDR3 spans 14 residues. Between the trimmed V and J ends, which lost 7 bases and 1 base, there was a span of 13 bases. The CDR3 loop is CASTPRFGNTEAFF. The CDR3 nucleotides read TGTGCCAGCACCCCCCGCTTTGGGAACACTGAAGCTTTCTTT.

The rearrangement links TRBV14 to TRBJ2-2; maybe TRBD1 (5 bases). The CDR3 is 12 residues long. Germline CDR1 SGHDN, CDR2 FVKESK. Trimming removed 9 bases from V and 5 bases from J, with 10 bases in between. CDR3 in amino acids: CASAGLTGELFF. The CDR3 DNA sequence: TGTGCCAGTGCAGGGCTGACCGGGGAGCTGTTTTTT. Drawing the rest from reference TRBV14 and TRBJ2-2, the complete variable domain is EAGVTQFPSHSVIEKGQTVTLRCDPISGHDNLYWYRRVMGKEIKFLLHFVKESKQDESGMPNNRFLAERTGGTYSTLKVQPAELEDSGVYFCASAGLTGELFFGEGSRLTVL.

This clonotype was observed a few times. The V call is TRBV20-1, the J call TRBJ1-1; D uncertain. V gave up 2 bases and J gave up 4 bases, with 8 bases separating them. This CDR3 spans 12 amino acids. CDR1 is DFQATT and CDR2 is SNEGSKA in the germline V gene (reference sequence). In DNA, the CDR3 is TGCAGTGCTAGAAGAGAGATCACTGAAGCTTTCTTT. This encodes CSARREITEAFF.

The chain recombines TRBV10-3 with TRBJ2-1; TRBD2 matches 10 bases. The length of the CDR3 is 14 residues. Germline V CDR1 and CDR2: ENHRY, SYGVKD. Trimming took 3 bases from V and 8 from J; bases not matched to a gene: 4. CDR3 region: CAISEAGGPDEQFF. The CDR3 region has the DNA TGTGCCATCAGTGAAGCGGGAGGGCCCGATGAGCAGTTCTTC.